This entry describes one T cell receptor (beta chain). Its matching antigen is unknown. Sequencing was performed with immunoSEQ multiplex PCR; in TCRdb, only in-frame clones are kept and a portion is missing. The sample contains about 76,000 clones, about 90% of which appear only once. This sample was taken from a study of resident and recirculating memory T cells in vitiligo. The overall study: Epidermis came from shave biopsies of lesional and nonlesional sites, plus PBMCs. Regarding the study as a whole: Vitiligo lesions lacked a unique dominant clone, and clonality varied.

Anyone treated within the previous three months was excluded. This TCR derives from a male donor with vitiligo. Sequencing used blood.

CDR3 protein: CSVVEGAETQYF. CDR3 DNA sequence: TGCAGCGTTGTGGAGGGCGCAGAGACCCAGTACTTC. The chain recombines TRBV29-1 with TRBJ2-5; D might be TRBD2 (6 bases). The CDR3 has 12 amino acids. Germline CDR1 and CDR2: SQVTM and ANQGSEA. V shed 4 bases and J shed 4 bases, with 10 bases lying between them.